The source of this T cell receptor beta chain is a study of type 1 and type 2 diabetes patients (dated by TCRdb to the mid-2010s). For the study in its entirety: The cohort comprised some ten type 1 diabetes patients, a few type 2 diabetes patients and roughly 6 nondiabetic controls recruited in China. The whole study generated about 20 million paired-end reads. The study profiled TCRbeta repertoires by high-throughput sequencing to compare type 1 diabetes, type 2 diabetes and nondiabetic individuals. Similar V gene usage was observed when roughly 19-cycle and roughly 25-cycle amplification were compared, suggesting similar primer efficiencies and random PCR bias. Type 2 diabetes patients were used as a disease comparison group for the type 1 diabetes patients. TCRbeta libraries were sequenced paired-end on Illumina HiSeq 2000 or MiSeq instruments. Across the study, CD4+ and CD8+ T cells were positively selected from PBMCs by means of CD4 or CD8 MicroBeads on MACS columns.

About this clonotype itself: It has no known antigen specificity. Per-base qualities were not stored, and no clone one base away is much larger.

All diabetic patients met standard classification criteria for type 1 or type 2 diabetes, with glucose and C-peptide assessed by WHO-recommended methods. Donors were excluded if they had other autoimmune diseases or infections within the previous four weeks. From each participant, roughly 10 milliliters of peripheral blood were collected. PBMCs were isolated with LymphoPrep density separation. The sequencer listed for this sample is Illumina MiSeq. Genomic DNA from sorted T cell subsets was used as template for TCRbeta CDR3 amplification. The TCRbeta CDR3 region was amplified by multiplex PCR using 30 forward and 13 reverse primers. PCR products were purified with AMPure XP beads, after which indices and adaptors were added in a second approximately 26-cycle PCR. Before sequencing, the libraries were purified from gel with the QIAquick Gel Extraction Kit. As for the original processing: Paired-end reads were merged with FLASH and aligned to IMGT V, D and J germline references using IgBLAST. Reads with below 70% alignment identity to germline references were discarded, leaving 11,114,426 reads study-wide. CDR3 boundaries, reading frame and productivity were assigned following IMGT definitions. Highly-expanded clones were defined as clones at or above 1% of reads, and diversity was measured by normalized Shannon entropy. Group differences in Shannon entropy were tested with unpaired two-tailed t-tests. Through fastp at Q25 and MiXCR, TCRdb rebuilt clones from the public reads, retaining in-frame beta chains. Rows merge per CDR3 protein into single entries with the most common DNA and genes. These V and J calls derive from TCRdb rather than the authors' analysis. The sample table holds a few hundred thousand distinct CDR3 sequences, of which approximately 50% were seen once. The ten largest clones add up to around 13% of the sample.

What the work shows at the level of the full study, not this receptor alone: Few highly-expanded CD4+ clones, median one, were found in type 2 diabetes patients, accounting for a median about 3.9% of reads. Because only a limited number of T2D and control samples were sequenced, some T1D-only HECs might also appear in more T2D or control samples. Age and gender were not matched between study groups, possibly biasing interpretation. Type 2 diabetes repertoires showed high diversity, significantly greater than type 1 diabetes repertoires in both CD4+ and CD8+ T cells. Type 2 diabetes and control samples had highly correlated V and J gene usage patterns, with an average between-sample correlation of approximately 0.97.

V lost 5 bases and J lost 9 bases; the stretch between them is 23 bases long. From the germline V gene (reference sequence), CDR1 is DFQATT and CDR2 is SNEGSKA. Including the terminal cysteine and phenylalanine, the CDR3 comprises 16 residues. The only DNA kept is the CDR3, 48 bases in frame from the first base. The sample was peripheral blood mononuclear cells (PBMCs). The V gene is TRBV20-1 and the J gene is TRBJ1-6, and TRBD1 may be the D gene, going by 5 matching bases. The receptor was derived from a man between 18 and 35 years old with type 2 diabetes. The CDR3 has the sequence CSAGAPEYDRGSPLHF. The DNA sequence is TGCAGTGCTGGAGCACCAGAGTACGACAGAGGTTCACCCCTCCACTTT.